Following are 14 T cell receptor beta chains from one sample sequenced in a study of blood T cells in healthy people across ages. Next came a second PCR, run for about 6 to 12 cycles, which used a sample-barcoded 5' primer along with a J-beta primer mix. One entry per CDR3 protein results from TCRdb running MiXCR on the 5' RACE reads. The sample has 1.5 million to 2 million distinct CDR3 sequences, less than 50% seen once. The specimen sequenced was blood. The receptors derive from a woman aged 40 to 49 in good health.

The CDR3: CSATRRDYEQYF. The CDR3 coding sequence is TGCAGTGCTACCAGGAGGGACTACGAGCAGTACTTC. The V gene is TRBV20-1, the J gene TRBJ2-7; TRBD2 is a possible D gene (6 bases). The germline V gene has CDR1 DFQATT and CDR2 SNEGSKA (reference sequence). The V and J ends lost 4 bases and 3 bases respectively, with 10 bases between them. The CDR3 runs 12 residues.

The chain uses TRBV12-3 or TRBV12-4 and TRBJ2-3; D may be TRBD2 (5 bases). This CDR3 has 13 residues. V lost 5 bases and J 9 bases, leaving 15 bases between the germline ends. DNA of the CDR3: TGTGCCAGCAGTCCTCATCAACTAGAAACGCAGTATTTT. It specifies CASSPHQLETQYF.

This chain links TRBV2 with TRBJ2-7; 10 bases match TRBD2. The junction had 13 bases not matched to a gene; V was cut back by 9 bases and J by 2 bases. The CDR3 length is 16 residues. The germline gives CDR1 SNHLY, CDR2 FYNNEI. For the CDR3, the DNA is TGTGCCAGTAACCCCTTTCTAGCGGGGGAGACCTACGAGCAGTACTTC. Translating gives CASNPFLAGETYEQYF.

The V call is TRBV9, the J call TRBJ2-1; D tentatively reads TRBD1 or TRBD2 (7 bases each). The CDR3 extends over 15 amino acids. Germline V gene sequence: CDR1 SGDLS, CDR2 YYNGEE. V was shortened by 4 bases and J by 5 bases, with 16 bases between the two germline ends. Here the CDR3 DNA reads TGTGCCAGCAGCCCCAGCGGGACAGAAAACAATGAGCAGTTCTTC. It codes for CASSPSGTENNEQFF.

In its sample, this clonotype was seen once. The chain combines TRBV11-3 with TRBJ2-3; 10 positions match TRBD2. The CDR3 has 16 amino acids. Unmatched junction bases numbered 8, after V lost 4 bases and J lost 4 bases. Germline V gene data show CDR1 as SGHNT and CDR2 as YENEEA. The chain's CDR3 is CASSSHSGGIADTQYF. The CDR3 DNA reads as TGTGCCAGCAGCTCCCATAGCGGGGGGATCGCAGATACGCAGTATTTT.

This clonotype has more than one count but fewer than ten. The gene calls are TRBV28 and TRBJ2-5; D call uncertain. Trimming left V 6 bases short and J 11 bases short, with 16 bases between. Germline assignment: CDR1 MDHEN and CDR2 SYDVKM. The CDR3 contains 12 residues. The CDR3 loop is CASSQQAFEQYF. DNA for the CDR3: TGTGCCAGCAGCCAGCAGGCTTTTGAGCAGTACTTC.

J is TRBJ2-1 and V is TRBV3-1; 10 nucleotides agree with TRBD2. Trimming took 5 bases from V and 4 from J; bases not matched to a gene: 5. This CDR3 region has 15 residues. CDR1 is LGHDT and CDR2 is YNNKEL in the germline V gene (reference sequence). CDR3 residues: CASSKGLAQYNEQFF. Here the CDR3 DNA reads TGTGCCAGCAGCAAGGGACTAGCGCAGTACAATGAGCAGTTCTTC.

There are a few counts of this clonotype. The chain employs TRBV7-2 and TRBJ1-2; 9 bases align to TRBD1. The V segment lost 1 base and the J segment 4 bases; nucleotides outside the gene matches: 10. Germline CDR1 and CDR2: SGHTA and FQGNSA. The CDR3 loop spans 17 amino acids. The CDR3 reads CASSLVHRGQGRYGYTF. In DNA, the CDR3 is TGTGCCAGCAGCTTAGTCCATCGGGGACAGGGACGCTATGGCTACACCTTC.

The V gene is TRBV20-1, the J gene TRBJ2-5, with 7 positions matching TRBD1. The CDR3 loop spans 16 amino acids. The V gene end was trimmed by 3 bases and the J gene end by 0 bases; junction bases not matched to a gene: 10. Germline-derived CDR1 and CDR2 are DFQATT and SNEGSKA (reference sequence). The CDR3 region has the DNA TGCAGTGCTAGTTATCTCGAGGGGGCGTACCAAGAGACCCAGTACTTC. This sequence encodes CSASYLEGAYQETQYF.

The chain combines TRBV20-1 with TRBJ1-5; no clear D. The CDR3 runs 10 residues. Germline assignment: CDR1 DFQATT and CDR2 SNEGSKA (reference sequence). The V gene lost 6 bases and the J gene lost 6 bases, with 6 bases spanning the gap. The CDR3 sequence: CSASGQPQHF. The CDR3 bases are TGCAGTGCCTCCGGTCAGCCCCAGCATTTT.

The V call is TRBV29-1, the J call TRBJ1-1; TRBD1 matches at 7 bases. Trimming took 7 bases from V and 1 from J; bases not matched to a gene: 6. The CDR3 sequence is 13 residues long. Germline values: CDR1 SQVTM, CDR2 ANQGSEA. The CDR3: CSGRDSRNTEAFF. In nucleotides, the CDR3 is TGCAGCGGCCGGGACAGCCGGAACACTGAAGCTTTCTTT. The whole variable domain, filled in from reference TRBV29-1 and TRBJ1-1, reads SAVISQKPSRDICQRGTSLTIQCQVDSQVTMMFWYRQQPGQSLTLIATANQGSEATYESGFVIDKFPISRPNLTFSTLTVSNMSPEDSSIYLCSGRDSRNTEAFFGQGTRLTVV.

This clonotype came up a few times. The CDR3 is CASSHPTADSQETQYF. For the CDR3, the DNA is TGCGCCAGCAGCCACCCGACGGCGGATAGTCAAGAGACCCAGTACTTC. V gene TRBV5-1 combines with J gene TRBJ2-5; D remains ambiguous. The CDR3 is 16 residues long. The V end lost 4 bases, the J end lost 2 bases, and 18 bases lay between the germline ends. CDR1 and CDR2 from the germline V gene are SGHRS and YFSETQ.

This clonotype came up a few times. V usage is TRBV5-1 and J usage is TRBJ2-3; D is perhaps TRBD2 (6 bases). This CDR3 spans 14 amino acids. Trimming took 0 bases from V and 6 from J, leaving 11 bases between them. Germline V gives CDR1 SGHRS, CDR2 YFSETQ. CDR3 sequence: CASSLDVSGDTQYF. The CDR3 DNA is TGCGCCAGCAGCTTGGATGTTAGCGGCGATACGCAGTATTTT.

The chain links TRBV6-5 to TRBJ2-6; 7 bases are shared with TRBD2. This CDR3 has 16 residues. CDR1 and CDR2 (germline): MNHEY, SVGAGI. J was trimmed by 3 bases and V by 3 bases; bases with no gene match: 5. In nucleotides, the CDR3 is TGTGCCAGCAGTTATACGCGGGGGAGTGGGGCCAACGTCCTGACTTTC. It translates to CASSYTRGSGANVLTF.